The 23 T cell receptor beta chains presented below share a single source sample, sequenced in a study of shared clonotypes between healthy human individuals. Repertoires were generated with immunoSEQ multiplex PCR, while TCRdb's copy carries only in-frame clones and drops some. The sample lists 2 million to 3 million clones; 90% to 95% were seen once. Source material: naive CD4+ T cells from PBMCs. Subset defined: CD45RA+ positively selected. The receptor set was obtained from a man aged 18 to 29 in good health. Some clones in this sample may be carry-over from other donors' samples.

This clone was recorded only once. This rearrangement joins TRBV14 to TRBJ1-2; D is ambiguous. With 5 bases removed from V and 1 base from J, the gap between germline ends came to 11 bases. This CDR3 region has 14 residues. Looked up from germline, CDR1 is SGHDN and CDR2 is FVKESK. The CDR3 here is CASSYLVSNYGYTF. Here the CDR3 DNA reads TGTGCCAGCAGCTATCTCGTCAGTAACTATGGCTACACCTTC.

The V gene is TRBV19, the J gene TRBJ2-7, with 8 bases matching TRBD2. This CDR3 spans 13 amino acids. Per the germline V gene, CDR1 is LNHDA and CDR2 is SQIVND (reference sequence). Trimming took 8 bases from V and 0 from J; bases not matched to a gene: 3. In DNA, the CDR3 is TGTGCCAGTCGGGGGGGTAGCTCCTACGAGCAGTACTTC. Encoded protein: CASRGGSSYEQYF.

For this clone: The same CDR3 can be traced to other DNA sequences in this sample. This chain links TRBV5-1 with TRBJ2-7; 11 nucleotides align to TRBD2. This CDR3 comprises 15 residues. Germline-derived CDR1 and CDR2 are SGHRS and YFSETQ. The J segment lost 4 bases and the V segment lost 1 base, leaving 4 bases of the junction unmatched. CDR3 amino acids: CASSLTSGSSYEQYF. DNA for the CDR3: TGCGCCAGCAGCTTGACTAGCGGGAGTAGTTACGAGCAGTACTTC.

This clone was found once. V is TRBV15 and J is TRBJ2-7; 9 positions match TRBD1. Unmatched junction bases numbered 13, after V lost 4 bases and J lost 3 bases. CDR3 length: 17 amino acids. Per the germline V gene, CDR1 is LNHNV and CDR2 is YYDKDF (reference sequence). CDR3 amino acids: CATSKELYRGQGYEQYF. The CDR3 coding sequence is TGTGCCACCAGCAAGGAGCTCTACAGGGGGCAAGGCTACGAGCAGTACTTC.

J is TRBJ1-2 and V is TRBV11-2, with unresolved D. This CDR3 spans 14 amino acids. The V gene's germline CDR1 is SGHAT and CDR2 FQNNGV. Deletions cut 3 bases from V and 0 bases from J, with 8 bases between. The CDR3 coding sequence is TGTGCCAGCAGCTTTTACGGATCTAACTATGGCTACACCTTC. This translates into CASSFYGSNYGYTF.

The sample holds a few counts of this clone. V usage is TRBV5-4 and J usage is TRBJ1-1; TRBD1 agrees at 12 bases. CDR1 and CDR2 from the germline V gene are SGHNT and YYREEE (reference sequence). J lost 0 bases, V lost 4 bases, and 7 bases had no gene match. This CDR3 has 17 residues. The CDR3 protein is CASSPGTGGALNTEAFF. The CDR3 coding sequence is TGTGCCAGCAGCCCCGGGACAGGGGGCGCATTGAACACTGAAGCTTTCTTT.

The rearrangement uses TRBV14 and TRBJ2-3; perhaps D is TRBD1 or TRBD2 (5 bases each). Germline CDR1 is SGHDN and CDR2 is FVKESK. V shed 6 bases and J shed 1 base, with 8 bases lying between them. This CDR3 contains 13 residues. The CDR3 region is CASRLGGTDTQYF. The DNA for the CDR3 is TGTGCCAGCAGACTAGGGGGCACAGATACGCAGTATTTT.

The chain is built from TRBV19 and TRBJ1-2; possible D gene TRBD1, 6 bases. Germline V gives CDR1 LNHDA, CDR2 SQIVND (reference sequence). The CDR3 spans 15 residues. The V end was cut by 3 bases, the J end by 8 bases, with 19 bases between. Here the CDR3 reads CASSIRAQGGVGYTF. The CDR3 DNA sequence: TGTGCCAGTAGTATCCGGGCCCAAGGGGGTGTGGGCTACACCTTC. Looking up the rest from reference TRBV19 and TRBJ1-2 gives the full variable domain: DGGITQSPKYLFRKEGQNVTLSCEQNLNHDAMYWYRQDPGQGLRLIYYSQIVNDFQKGDIAEGYSVSREKKESFPLTVTSAQKNPTAFYLCASSIRAQGGVGYTFGSGTRLTVV.

V usage is TRBV6-4 and J usage is TRBJ2-1; a weak D match, TRBD2 (5 bases). The CDR3 covers 16 residues. The V gene's germline CDR1 is MRHNA and CDR2 SNTAGT. V was pared by 4 bases and J by 1 base, with 14 bases between. The CDR3 sequence: CASSGEGRWSYNEQFF. CDR3 DNA sequence: TGTGCCAGCAGTGGGGAAGGGAGATGGTCCTACAATGAGCAGTTCTTC.

Note on this clone: Distinct nucleotide sequences in the sample also encode this CDR3. The rearrangement uses TRBV2 and TRBJ2-1; 10 bases fit TRBD1. The germline gives CDR1 SNHLY, CDR2 FYNNEI. The CDR3 has 15 residues. V was pared by 4 bases and J by 3 bases, with 3 bases of the junction left unmatched. CDR3 coding DNA: TGTGCCAGCAGTGGTGACAGGGGGCTCTACAATGAGCAGTTCTTC. It yields the protein CASSGDRGLYNEQFF.

The chain links TRBV4-1 to TRBJ2-6; D might be TRBD1 (5 bases). This CDR3 is 18 amino acids long. The germline V gene encodes CDR1 MGHRA and CDR2 YSYEKL. V lost 0 bases and J 1 base, leaving 13 bases between the germline ends. Here the CDR3 DNA reads TGCGCCAGCAGCCAAGACACAGGCCGCCCTTCTGGGGCCAACGTCCTGACTTTC. This encodes CASSQDTGRPSGANVLTF.

This chain uses TRBV18 with TRBJ2-1; D could derive from TRBD1 or TRBD2 (6 bases each). Germline assignment: CDR1 KGHSH and CDR2 LQKENI. The V end lost 2 bases, the J end lost 7 bases, and 18 bases lay between the germline ends. CDR3 size: 16 residues. The CDR3 reads CASSPNRVGGENEQFF. The CDR3 DNA reads as TGTGCCAGCTCACCAAACAGGGTTGGAGGGGAGAATGAGCAGTTCTTC.

This clone was seen just once. The rearrangement joins TRBV7-3 to TRBJ2-1; D might be TRBD2 (5 bases). The germline gives CDR1 SGHTA, CDR2 FQGTGA. The CDR3 sequence is 15 residues long. Trimming pared 2 bases from V and 2 bases from J, leaving 10 bases between. The DNA for the CDR3 is TGTGCCAGCAGCTTATCCCGGGATGCCTACAATGAGCAGTTCTTC. This sequence encodes CASSLSRDAYNEQFF. The complete variable domain, with remaining parts taken from reference TRBV7-3 and TRBJ2-1, reads GAGVSQTPSNKVTEKGKYVELRCDPISGHTALYWYRQSLGQGPEFLIYFQGTGAADDSGLPNDRFFAVRPEGSVSTLKIQRTERGDSAVYLCASSLSRDAYNEQFFGPGTRLTVL.

The table lists this clone with a count of one. The chain recombines TRBV29-1 with TRBJ1-2; D is unresolved. The CDR3 is 14 residues long. V shed 4 bases and J shed 7 bases, with 19 bases lying between them. CDR1 is SQVTM, CDR2 ANQGSEA, per germline. For the CDR3, the DNA is TGCAGCGTTGCAGCTCGGGCCGGGAGCTCTGGCTACACCTTC. Translated, it gives CSVAARAGSSGYTF.

The J gene is TRBJ1-5, the V gene TRBV5-8; D uncertain. Germline CDR1 reads SGHTS; CDR2 reads YDEGEE. V was cut by 1 base and J by 3 bases, with 8 bases left in between. This CDR3 region has 14 residues. The CDR3 here is CASSLKGVNQPQHF. Written as DNA, the CDR3 is TGTGCCAGCAGCTTGAAAGGTGTCAATCAGCCCCAGCATTTT.

This clone was detected only once. The chain joins TRBV28 to TRBJ1-1; D possibly corresponds to TRBD1 (6 bases). CDR3 length: 14 amino acids. Germline V gives CDR1 MDHEN, CDR2 SYDVKM. V was cut by 6 bases and J by 4 bases, with 15 bases left in between. CDR3 nucleotide sequence: TGTGCCAGCAGGGGGGGACAACAAAGCACTGAAGCTTTCTTT. As protein: CASRGGQQSTEAFF.

The V gene is TRBV7-2, the J gene TRBJ2-1; TRBD2 matches 9 bases. Germline CDR1 is SGHTA and CDR2 is FQGNSA. This CDR3 has 16 residues. V was pared by 5 bases and J by 0 bases, with 5 bases of the junction left unmatched. CDR3: CASSQRSGSSYNEQFF. DNA for the CDR3: TGTGCCAGCAGCCAACGTAGCGGGAGCTCCTACAATGAGCAGTTCTTC. Complete variable domain (other parts from reference TRBV7-2 and TRBJ2-1): GAGVSQSPSNKVTEKGKDVELRCDPISGHTALYWYRQSLGQGLEFLIYFQGNSAPDKSGLPSDRFSAERTGGSVSTLTIQRTQQEDSAVYLCASSQRSGSSYNEQFFGPGTRLTVL.

The chain has TRBV6-5 and TRBJ1-3, with no clear D. Germline CDR1 MNHEY, CDR2 SVGAGI. This CDR3 is 16 amino acids long. Trimming stripped 2 bases from V and 0 bases from J, with 11 bases between. The CDR3 sequence is CASSYGLRNSGNTIYF. The CDR3 DNA reads TGTGCCAGCAGTTACGGTTTACGGAACTCTGGAAACACCATATATTTT.

Worth noting for this clone: Other DNA sequences within the sample encode an identical CDR3. The chain has TRBV28 and TRBJ1-2; D call uncertain. This CDR3 spans 11 amino acids. Trimming took off 6 bases at V and 8 bases at J, with 10 bases between the two ends. Per the germline V gene, CDR1 is MDHEN and CDR2 is SYDVKM. The CDR3 loop is CASSLLRGYTF. The DNA of the CDR3 is TGTGCCAGCAGCCTCCTTCGGGGCTACACCTTC.

This chain uses TRBV11-3 with TRBJ2-7; TRBD2 is a possible D gene (7 bases). Germline loops: CDR1 SGHNT, CDR2 YENEEA. V dropped 3 bases and J dropped 3 bases, with 15 bases sitting between them. This CDR3 region has 15 residues. The CDR3 region has the DNA TGTGCCAGCAGCTTGGGTGGCGGGGGCTACTACGAGCAGTACTTC. This gives the protein CASSLGGGGYYEQYF. Drawing the rest from reference TRBV11-3 and TRBJ2-7, the complete variable domain is EAGVVQSPRYKIIEKKQPVAFWCNPISGHNTLYWYLQNLGQGPELLIRYENEEAVDDSQLPKDRFSAERLKGVDSTLKIQPAELGDSAVYLCASSLGGGGYYEQYFGPGTRLTVT.

The gene calls are TRBV7-2 and TRBJ2-1; TRBD2 might be the D (6 bases). V was shortened by 3 bases and J by 6 bases, with 12 bases between the two germline ends. The germline gives CDR1 SGHTA, CDR2 FQGNSA. This CDR3 spans 14 amino acids. The CDR3 DNA sequence: TGTGCCAGCAGCTTGACGACTAGTTCCAATGAGCAGTTCTTC. As protein: CASSLTTSSNEQFF.

This sequence joins TRBV2 and TRBJ2-4; D unclear. CDR1 is SNHLY and CDR2 is FYNNEI in the germline V gene. The CDR3 has 14 residues. Deletions cut 6 bases from V and 1 base from J, with 10 bases between. The CDR3 is CASSQVGAKNIQYF. CDR3 DNA: TGTGCCAGCAGCCAGGTTGGGGCCAAAAACATTCAGTACTTC.

This clone has only one observation. The chain has TRBV5-1 and TRBJ2-5, with 7 bases matching TRBD1. The junction had 10 bases not matched to a gene; V was cut back by 9 bases and J by 5 bases. The CDR3 is 13 amino acids. From germline, CDR1 is SGHRS and CDR2 YFSETQ. The CDR3 sequence: CATTDRDGETQYF. Here the CDR3 DNA reads TGCGCCACAACCGACAGGGACGGGGAGACCCAGTACTTC.